These 19 T cell receptor beta chains were sequenced from one sample in a study of cytomegalovirus exposure and HLA in healthy donors. The primer mix had 60 Vbeta and 13 Jbeta primers. Clones were sequenced by immunoSEQ multiplex PCR, and TCRdb holds only the in-frame ones, with some missing. This table holds roughly 160,000 clones, approximately 85% found once. The sequenced sample consisted of PBMCs. Every receptor here comes from a man aged 45-65 years in good health and CMV-seropositive.

The rearrangement joins TRBV6-5 to TRBJ1-1; D remains unclear. This CDR3 spans 13 amino acids. Germline V gene sequence: CDR1 MNHEY, CDR2 SVGAGI. The V end was cut by 6 bases, the J end by 1 base, with 9 bases between. The CDR3 nucleotides read TGTGCCAGCAGAAAACAGAGGAACACTGAAGCTTTCTTT. Encoded protein: CASRKQRNTEAFF.

This clone came up once. The chain couples TRBV7-9 to TRBJ1-6; TRBD1 is a possible D gene (6 bases). V was clipped by 5 bases and J by 6 bases, with 11 bases between them. Germline assignment: CDR1 SEHNR and CDR2 FQNEAQ (reference sequence). The CDR3 covers 14 residues. CDR3 sequence reads: CASSRGGRNSPLHF. The CDR3 nucleotides read TGTGCCAGCAGCCGAGGGGGTCGTAATTCACCCCTCCACTTT. The full variable domain, in which reference TRBV7-9 and TRBJ1-6 provide the parts outside the CDR3, is DTGVSQNPRHKITKRGQNVTFRCDPISEHNRLYWYRQTLGQGPEFLTYFQNEAQLEKSRLLSDRFSAERPKGSFSTLEIQRTEQGDSAMYLCASSRGGRNSPLHFGNGTRLTVT.

The gene calls are TRBV28 and TRBJ2-3; D is possibly TRBD1 (5 bases). CDR3 length: 15 residues. CDR1 MDHEN and CDR2 SYDVKM come from the germline V gene. V was pared by 3 bases and J by 3 bases, with 13 bases between. CDR3 in DNA: TGTGCCAGCAGTTTCTTTCTAAAGGGGACAGATACGCAGTATTTT. Translating it yields CASSFFLKGTDTQYF.

The V gene is TRBV19, the J gene TRBJ1-1, with 7 nucleotides matching TRBD1. CDR1 is LNHDA, CDR2 SQIVND, per germline (reference sequence). CDR3 length: 14 amino acids. J was trimmed by 1 base and V by 5 bases; bases with no gene match: 4. CDR3 loop: CASSAGGSNTEAFF. In DNA form, the CDR3 reads TGTGCCAGTAGTGCAGGGGGGTCGAACACTGAAGCTTTCTTT.

J is TRBJ1-6 and V is TRBV30, with D hard to call. CDR1 GTSNPN and CDR2 SVGIG come from the germline V gene (reference sequence). The CDR3 contains 15 residues. Trimming left V 0 bases short and J 0 bases short, with 6 bases between. The CDR3 DNA follows: TGTGCCTGGAGTGTACGTAGCTCCTATAATTCACCCCTCCACTTT. Its translation: CAWSVRSSYNSPLHF. The complete variable domain, with remaining parts taken from reference TRBV30 and TRBJ1-6, reads SQTIHQWPATLVQPVGSPLSLECTVEGTSNPNLYWYRQAAGRGLQLLFYSVGIGQISSEVPQNLSASRPQDRQFILSSKKLLLSDSGFYLCAWSVRSSYNSPLHFGNGTRLTVT.

The chain carries TRBV5-1 and TRBJ2-1; 13 positions agree with TRBD2. CDR3 length: 16 residues. Germline CDR1 is SGHRS and CDR2 is YFSETQ. V lost 0 bases, J lost 8 bases, and 5 bases stayed unmatched. CDR3 sequence (DNA): TGCGCCAGCAGCTTGGTAACTAGCGGGAGGGCCGATGAGCAGTTCTTC. Translation gives CASSLVTSGRADEQFF.

The J gene is TRBJ2-7, the V gene TRBV9; D is possibly TRBD2 (5 bases). The CDR3 is 14 amino acids. Germline loops: CDR1 SGDLS, CDR2 YYNGEE. V was clipped by 0 bases and J by 7 bases, with 14 bases between them. The DNA of the CDR3 is TGTGCCAGCAGCGTAGGGCTAGCTCCCGGGGAGCAGTACTTC. Its translation is CASSVGLAPGEQYF. The whole variable domain, filled in from reference TRBV9 and TRBJ2-7, reads DSGVTQTPKHLITATGQRVTLRCSPRSGDLSVYWYQQSLDQGLQFLIQYYNGEERAKGNILERFSAQQFPDLHSELNLSSLELGDSALYFCASSVGLAPGEQYFGPGTRLTVT.

This chain links TRBV13 with TRBJ1-5; 8 bases fit TRBD1. V lost 5 bases to trimming and J lost 2 bases; unmatched junction nucleotides: 11. Germline CDR1 PRHDT, CDR2 FYEKMQ (reference sequence). The CDR3 extends over 17 amino acids. DNA of the CDR3: TGTGCCAGCAGCCAGCGACAGGGGAAAGTGGGCAATCAGCCCCAGCATTTT. This encodes CASSQRQGKVGNQPQHF.

This sequence joins TRBV4-3 and TRBJ2-1, with D unclear. The V end lost 0 bases, the J end lost 15 bases, and 15 bases lay between the germline ends. The length of the CDR3 is 13 residues. Germline CDR1 reads LGHNA; CDR2 reads YSLEER. This chain's CDR3 is CASSQERGLDGFF. The CDR3 region has the DNA TGCGCCAGCAGCCAAGAACGCGGTCTAGATGGGTTCTTC.

V gene TRBV18 combines with J gene TRBJ2-2, with a weak D call TRBD1 (6 bases). V was pared by 4 bases and J by 1 base, with 7 bases between. Germline loops: CDR1 KGHSH, CDR2 LQKENI. The CDR3 extends over 14 amino acids. DNA for the CDR3: TGTGCCAGCTCACTGACAGGGAACACCGGGGAGCTGTTTTTT. It is translated as CASSLTGNTGELFF.

The rearrangement uses TRBV10-3 and TRBJ1-5; no definite D call. The CDR3 sequence is 17 residues long. Germline CDR1 ENHRY, CDR2 SYGVKD. V lost 2 bases and J 1 base, leaving 15 bases between the germline ends. In nucleotides, the CDR3 is TGTGCCATCAGTGAGGTACAGCCTGCCGAGAGCAATCAGCCCCAGCATTTT. Protein product: CAISEVQPAESNQPQHF.

This chain joins TRBV2 and TRBJ1-3; D gene uncertain. In germline, CDR1 is SNHLY, CDR2 FYNNEI. The length of the CDR3 is 14 residues. V dropped 3 bases and J dropped 4 bases, with 10 bases sitting between them. CDR3 in amino acids: CASSDFSQGNTIYF. The CDR3, as DNA: TGTGCCAGCAGTGATTTTAGCCAGGGAAACACCATATATTTT.

This chain joins TRBV7-9 and TRBJ1-2, with D unresolved. Trimming took off 4 bases at V and 7 bases at J, with 13 bases between the two ends. The CDR3 contains 13 residues. Germline CDR1 and CDR2: SEHNR and FQNEAQ (reference sequence). The DNA for the CDR3 is TGTGCCAGCAGCTCGGGAGGAATGGGTGGCTACACCTTC. Encoded protein: CASSSGGMGGYTF.

This clone was recorded a few times. The chain links TRBV11-3 to TRBJ1-1; 7 bases line up with TRBD1. The ends lost 5 bases at V and 5 bases at J; junction bases unmatched: 8. The CDR3 consists of 14 residues. The germline gives CDR1 SGHNT, CDR2 YENEEA. For the CDR3, the DNA is TGTGCCAGCAGCCACAGGGGTTTGGAGACTGAAGCTTTCTTT. Translating gives CASSHRGLETEAFF. The whole variable domain, remainder taken from reference TRBV11-3 and TRBJ1-1, is EAGVVQSPRYKIIEKKQPVAFWCNPISGHNTLYWYLQNLGQGPELLIRYENEEAVDDSQLPKDRFSAERLKGVDSTLKIQPAELGDSAVYLCASSHRGLETEAFFGQGTRLTVV.

Only one count was recorded for this clone. The chain uses TRBV6-5 and TRBJ2-7, with TRBD1 matching over 10 bases. V was pared by 6 bases and J by 3 bases, with 5 bases of the junction left unmatched. Germline V gene data show CDR1 as MNHEY and CDR2 as SVGAGI. The CDR3 has 14 amino acids. The DNA of the CDR3 is TGTGCCAGCAGACCGGGACAGGGGCTCTACGAGCAGTACTTC. This sequence encodes CASRPGQGLYEQYF.

This chain uses TRBV28 with TRBJ1-6, with 8 bases matching TRBD1. The V and J ends lost 5 bases and 3 bases, in that order; junction bases with no gene match: 15. The CDR3 has 19 residues. Germline assignment: CDR1 MDHEN and CDR2 SYDVKM. CDR3 DNA sequence: TGTGCCAGCAGTAGCGACAGGGGCCGACTACTAATCTATAATTCACCCCTCCACTTT. It encodes CASSSDRGRLLIYNSPLHF. The complete variable domain, with remaining parts taken from reference TRBV28 and TRBJ1-6, reads DVKVTQSSRYLVKRTGEKVFLECVQDMDHENMFWYRQDPGLGLRLIYFSYDVKMKEKGDIPEGYSVSREKKERFSLILESASTNQTSMYLCASSSDRGRLLIYNSPLHFGNGTRLTVT.

This clone was seen just once. This rearrangement joins TRBV4-3 to TRBJ2-3, with D perhaps matching TRBD2 (7 bases). Germline V gene data show CDR1 as LGHNA and CDR2 as YSLEER. V lost 4 bases to trimming and J lost 0 bases, with 17 bases between them. CDR3 size: 17 residues. The DNA for the CDR3 is TGCGCCAGCAGCCCTGGGGGGGGGACAACCAGCACAGATACGCAGTATTTT. This encodes CASSPGGGTTSTDTQYF.

The rearrangement uses TRBV4-3 and TRBJ1-1; D is possibly TRBD1 (5 bases). Germline CDR1 is LGHNA and CDR2 is YSLEER. The CDR3 has 17 amino acids. Deletions cut 0 bases from V and 1 base from J, with 15 bases between. In DNA form, the CDR3 reads TGCGCCAGCAGCCAAGATCCCAGGGTCTCATCGAACACTGAAGCTTTCTTT. Translation gives CASSQDPRVSSNTEAFF.

This rearrangement joins TRBV7-9 to TRBJ1-1; 7 nucleotides agree with TRBD1. CDR3 length: 16 residues. V was clipped by 5 bases and J by 4 bases; unmatched bases: 13. Germline CDR1 is SEHNR and CDR2 is FQNEAQ (reference sequence). The CDR3 coding sequence is TGTGCCAGCAGCCCCGCGGGACAGATTGGGGGCACTGAAGCTTTCTTT. The encoded protein is CASSPAGQIGGTEAFF.